The 27 T cell receptor beta chains listed next were all sequenced from one sample in a study of cytomegalovirus exposure and HLA in healthy donors. Assay: immunoSEQ multiplex PCR; the TCRdb copy retains only in-frame clones and omits some. This repertoire shows 110,000 or so clones, approximately 88% found once; its top ten account for about 1.8%. The sample was PBMCs. Receptors were obtained from a man between 18 and 29 years old in good health and CMV-seronegative.

The V and J genes are TRBV6-1 and TRBJ1-4; D is uncertain. Germline CDR1 and CDR2: MNHNS and SASEGT. The CDR3 sequence is 13 residues long. The V gene lost 10 bases and the J gene lost 1 base, with 10 bases spanning the gap. The CDR3 here is CATPSLTNEKLFF. Here the CDR3 DNA reads TGTGCCACCCCCTCCCTAACTAATGAAAAACTGTTTTTT.

The chain carries TRBV28 and TRBJ2-7; TRBD2 is a possible D gene (7 bases). The CDR3 totals 15 residues. V lost 2 bases and J 2 bases, leaving 13 bases between the germline ends. Germline values: CDR1 MDHEN, CDR2 SYDVKM. The CDR3 sequence: CASSLGRGPTYEQYF. The CDR3 bases are TGTGCCAGCAGTTTAGGGCGGGGGCCTACCTACGAGCAGTACTTC.

J is TRBJ2-4 and V is TRBV11-2; D is undetermined. V lost 5 bases and J 9 bases, leaving 17 bases between the germline ends. CDR1 is SGHAT, CDR2 FQNNGV, per germline. There are 14 residues in the CDR3. The CDR3 sequence is CASSERHFPFIQYF. DNA for the CDR3: TGTGCCAGCAGCGAGAGACACTTCCCATTCATTCAGTACTTC.

The chain couples TRBV2 to TRBJ1-4; tentative D call: TRBD1 (6 bases). This CDR3 has 12 residues. The germline CDR1 and CDR2 sequences are SNHLY and FYNNEI. With 6 bases removed from V and 7 bases from J, the gap between germline ends came to 9 bases. The CDR3 region is CASRGQPEKLFF. Here the CDR3 DNA reads TGTGCCAGCAGAGGACAGCCTGAAAAACTGTTTTTT.

Of note for this clone: Other DNA sequences in this sample translate to the same CDR3. The chain uses TRBV6-5 and TRBJ1-1, with D uncertain. This CDR3 is built from 13 residues. Trimming removed 0 bases at V and 1 base at J, with 3 bases between. Germline lookup yields CDR1 MNHEY and CDR2 SVGAGI. CDR3 bases: TGTGCCAGCAGTTACTCTCGGAACACTGAAGCTTTCTTT. Its translation: CASSYSRNTEAFF.

This clone showed up just a few times. The V call is TRBV11-3, the J call TRBJ2-7; TRBD1 aligns across 10 bases. The CDR3 spans 15 residues. Per germline, CDR1 SGHNT and CDR2 YENEEA. The junction had 9 bases not matched to a gene; V was cut back by 3 bases and J by 7 bases. The CDR3: CASSFSGQGTREQYF. CDR3 bases: TGTGCCAGCAGCTTCTCGGGACAGGGGACGCGGGAGCAGTACTTC.

This chain joins TRBV10-3 and TRBJ1-1; the D gene is possibly TRBD1 (6 bases). The V end lost 2 bases, the J end lost 1 base, and 8 bases lay between the germline ends. The CDR3 contains 14 residues. Germline CDR1 is ENHRY and CDR2 is SYGVKD. This chain's CDR3 is CAISERGQNTEAFF. The CDR3 DNA reads TGTGCCATCAGTGAGCGGGGACAGAACACTGAAGCTTTCTTT.

V usage is TRBV30 and J usage is TRBJ1-3; D is possibly TRBD1 (5 bases). The CDR3 sequence is 14 residues long. Trimming took off 3 bases at V and 4 bases at J, with 13 bases between the two ends. CDR1 is GTSNPN and CDR2 is SVGIG in the germline V gene (reference sequence). The CDR3 DNA reads as TGTGCCTGGAGGTCTGGGGCCAGAGGAAACACCATATATTTT. Translating it yields CAWRSGARGNTIYF.

In this sample, this clone turned up once. The CDR3 reads CASRGGELSTDTQYF. The CDR3 nucleotides are TGTGCCAGCAGGGGCGGGGAGCTTAGCACAGATACGCAGTATTTT. The rearrangement joins TRBV2 to TRBJ2-3; D possibly corresponds to TRBD2 (6 bases). This CDR3 has 15 amino acids. The V end lost 6 bases, the J end lost 0 bases, and 13 bases lay between the germline ends. Germline CDR1 reads SNHLY; CDR2 reads FYNNEI.

This sequence joins TRBV25-1 and TRBJ1-4; 7 nucleotides match TRBD1. After removal of 0 bases from V and 8 bases from J, the junction contained 6 bases not matched to a gene. Germline loops: CDR1 MGHDK, CDR2 SYGVNS. The CDR3 is 15 amino acids. The CDR3 spells CASSEYWQGGEKLFF. CDR3 coding DNA: TGTGCCAGCAGTGAATATTGGCAGGGGGGAGAAAAACTGTTTTTT.

This clone was counted a single time. The chain recombines TRBV28 with TRBJ2-7; 13 bases fit TRBD2. There are 16 residues in the CDR3. From germline, CDR1 is MDHEN and CDR2 SYDVKM. J was trimmed by 6 bases and V by 5 bases; bases with no gene match: 10. The DNA for the CDR3 is TGTGCCAGCAGTCTTATGGGGGGACTAGCGGGAATCGAGCAGTACTTC. Translation gives CASSLMGGLAGIEQYF.

V and J are TRBV5-1 and TRBJ2-3; TRBD2 matches 8 bases. This CDR3 has 17 amino acids. CDR1 is SGHRS and CDR2 is YFSETQ in the germline V gene. Unmatched junction bases numbered 10, after V lost 4 bases and J lost 0 bases. CDR3 sequence (DNA): TGCGCCAGCAGCACCGGGACTAGACCTTCTAGCACAGATACGCAGTATTTT. Its translation: CASSTGTRPSSTDTQYF.

The chain uses TRBV15 and TRBJ1-4; no firm D call. Germline CDR1 is LNHNV and CDR2 is YYDKDF (reference sequence). The CDR3 contains 13 residues. Between the trimmed V and J ends, which lost 0 bases and 15 bases, there was a span of 14 bases. The CDR3 DNA follows: TGTGCCACCAGCAGAGATAACGGAGGGTTGTTGTTTTTT. This encodes CATSRDNGGLLFF.

This chain connects TRBV7-9 to TRBJ2-1, with 14 bases identical to TRBD2. J was trimmed by 7 bases and V by 5 bases; bases with no gene match: 10. Germline CDR1 reads SEHNR; CDR2 reads FQNEAQ (reference sequence). The length of the CDR3 is 17 residues. As DNA, the CDR3 is TGTGCCAGCAGCCCTACCCGACTAGCGGGAGGGCCTAATGAGCAGTTCTTC. As protein: CASSPTRLAGGPNEQFF.

The chain recombines TRBV6-5 with TRBJ1-3; TRBD1 agrees at 8 bases. Trimming took 5 bases from V and 3 from J; bases not matched to a gene: 3. The CDR3 sequence is 14 residues long. Per germline, CDR1 MNHEY and CDR2 SVGAGI. The CDR3 DNA reads TGTGCCAGCAGTCAGGGGGCCGGTGGAAACACCATATATTTT. Its protein product is CASSQGAGGNTIYF.

The J gene is TRBJ2-7, the V gene TRBV5-6, with 9 bases matching TRBD1. The J segment lost 4 bases and the V segment lost 1 base, leaving 3 bases of the junction unmatched. Germline values: CDR1 SGHDT, CDR2 YYEEEE. The CDR3 is made up of 14 amino acids. CDR3 DNA sequence: TGTGCCAGCAGCTTGCAAGGGACAGGGTACGAGCAGTACTTC. It specifies CASSLQGTGYEQYF.

The chain has TRBV5-4 and TRBJ1-2, with TRBD1 as a possible D gene (6 bases). Germline CDR1 reads SGHNT; CDR2 reads YYREEE (reference sequence). This CDR3 is 14 amino acids long. Trimming removed 0 bases from V and 6 bases from J, with 12 bases in between. The CDR3 DNA reads as TGTGCCAGCAGCTTGGTACAGGGAGTCGATGGCTACACCTTC. The encoded protein is CASSLVQGVDGYTF.

The chain uses TRBV5-4 and TRBJ2-2, with TRBD1 identical over 8 bases. The CDR3 sequence is 16 residues long. The trim removed 0 bases at V and 8 bases at J, leaving 9 bases unmatched. CDR1 is SGHNT, CDR2 YYREEE, per germline (reference sequence). CDR3 protein: CASSLGGQGNYGELFF. DNA for the CDR3: TGTGCCAGCAGCTTGGGTGGACAGGGCAATTATGGGGAGCTGTTTTTT.

The V and J genes are TRBV5-4 and TRBJ2-3; TRBD2 agrees at 7 bases. This CDR3 is built from 14 residues. Germline-derived CDR1 and CDR2 are SGHNT and YYREEE (reference sequence). With V trimmed by 4 bases and J by 1 base, 3 bases remained unmatched. This CDR3 is CASSKRGGTDTQYF. The CDR3 region has the DNA TGTGCCAGCAGCAAGCGGGGTGGCACAGATACGCAGTATTTT.

V usage is TRBV6-5 and J usage is TRBJ2-3, with a tentative D call TRBD2 (6 bases). With 2 bases removed from V and 1 base from J, the gap between germline ends came to 10 bases. Per the germline V gene, CDR1 is MNHEY and CDR2 is SVGAGI. The CDR3 sequence is 15 residues long. The DNA for the CDR3 is TGTGCCAGCAGTTACGGGTCTAGCGGCACAGATACGCAGTATTTT. As protein: CASSYGSSGTDTQYF.

This clone occurred a few times. The chain uses TRBV2 and TRBJ1-2; 8 nucleotides agree with TRBD1. The CDR3 sequence is 14 residues long. V shed 1 base, J shed 3 bases, and the junction held 1 base outside the gene matches. In germline, CDR1 is SNHLY, CDR2 FYNNEI. In nucleotides, the CDR3 is TGTGCCAGCAGTGAAGAGGGACAGGACTATGGCTACACCTTC. Translated: CASSEEGQDYGYTF.

The chain has TRBV10-1 and TRBJ1-4, with D hard to call. Germline V CDR1 and CDR2: WNHNN, SYGVQD (reference sequence). This CDR3 comprises 14 residues. V shed 0 bases and J shed 5 bases, with 7 bases lying between them. CDR3 protein: CASSESSRNEKLFF. The CDR3 DNA reads as TGCGCCAGCAGTGAGTCGTCCAGGAATGAAAAACTGTTTTTT.

The V call is TRBV5-1, the J call TRBJ1-1, with TRBD1 identical over 9 bases. The V segment lost 6 bases and the J segment 1 base; nucleotides outside the gene matches: 7. CDR1 SGHRS and CDR2 YFSETQ come from the germline V gene. CDR3 length: 15 residues. The CDR3, as DNA: TGCGCCAGCACCCGGACAGGGGCCGAGAACACTGAAGCTTTCTTT. It codes for CASTRTGAENTEAFF.

The gene calls are TRBV5-1 and TRBJ2-7; no reliable D call. V lost 0 bases and J lost 0, with 10 bases in between. Germline assignment: CDR1 SGHRS and CDR2 YFSETQ. CDR3 size: 15 residues. CDR3 loop: CASSLVVGSSYEQYF. The CDR3, as DNA: TGCGCCAGCAGCTTGGTGGTCGGTAGCTCCTACGAGCAGTACTTC.

This rearrangement joins TRBV6-6 to TRBJ2-4; tentative D call: TRBD2 (6 bases). The CDR3 sequence is 11 residues long. V dropped 2 bases and J dropped 15 bases, with 11 bases sitting between them. Germline CDR1 reads MNHNY; CDR2 reads SVGAGI (reference sequence). CDR3 region: CASSYAAGLYF. The CDR3 nucleotides are TGTGCCAGCAGTTACGCCGCGGGGCTGTACTTC.

The chain combines TRBV13 with TRBJ2-7, with 7 bases aligning to TRBD1. With V trimmed by 5 bases and J by 3 bases, 13 bases remained unmatched. CDR1 and CDR2 from the germline V gene are PRHDT and FYEKMQ (reference sequence). CDR3 length: 16 amino acids. The CDR3, as DNA: TGTGCCAGCAGCGCCAACCCCGGGACAGCAATCTACGAGCAGTACTTC. Translation: CASSANPGTAIYEQYF.

The chain combines TRBV28 with TRBJ2-7; possibly TRBD2 for D (5 bases). Germline-derived CDR1 and CDR2 are MDHEN and SYDVKM. CDR3 length equals 14 residues. V lost 7 bases and J lost 1, with 14 bases in between. CDR3 nucleotide sequence: TGTGCCAGCAACGGACTCCTGAAGTCCTACGAGCAGTACTTC. This encodes CASNGLLKSYEQYF.